This is a list of T cell receptor beta chains from one sample in a study of identical twins. TCRdb passed the 5' RACE reads through MiXCR, listing each CDR3 protein once. The sample comprises 1.5 million to 2 million distinct CDR3 sequences, less than 40% of which are singletons, and 0.25% to 0.3% rests with the top ten. The sequenced sample consisted of cord blood. The receptor source for this set is a newborn girl in good health. Each CDR3 is given with its conserved first and last residue. The D gene is left open where the match is weak. The size entry is marked missing in some rows and otherwise reads once, few, many or a size class.

j_call v_call d_call clone_size cdr3_aa cdr3_nt
TRBJ2-7 TRBV5-1 TRBD2 - CASSPMTVREVSYNEQYF TGCGCCAGCAGCCCGATGACAGTGCGGGAGGTTTCCTACAATGAGCAGTACTTC
TRBJ2-4 TRBV15 - few CATSRDISGLAKNIQYF TGTGCCACCAGCAGAGATATTTCCGGCCTAGCCAAAAACATTCAGTACTTC
TRBJ2-7 TRBV6-5 - many CASSRGRESYEQYF TGTGCCAGCAGTAGGGGGAGGGAGTCCTACGAGCAGTACTTC
TRBJ2-3 TRBV5-4 TRBD1 - CATNGQGTDTQYF TGTGCCACCAACGGACAGGGCACAGATACGCAGTATTTT
TRBJ2-7 TRBV7-9 - - CASSSIQYF TGTGCCAGCAGCTCTATTCAGTACTTC
TRBJ2-1 TRBV27 TRBD2 many CASSFLSSGNNNEQFF TGTGCCAGCAGTTTCTTGTCTAGCGGGAATAACAATGAGCAGTTCTTC
TRBJ2-1 TRBV2 - few CASRGGGYYNEQFF TGTGCCAGCAGGGGCGGGGGCTACTACAATGAGCAGTTCTTC
TRBJ1-1 TRBV10-1 - - CASSDRALMNTEAFF TGCGCCAGCAGTGATCGGGCATTGATGAACACTGAAGCTTTCTTT
TRBJ1-5 TRBV2 - - CATRTVSNQPQHF TGTGCCACCCGGACAGTTAGCAATCAGCCCCAGCATTTT
TRBJ2-1 TRBV28 TRBD2 few CASRPSVAGGRHEQFF TGTGCCAGCAGGCCCTCGGTAGCGGGAGGCCGCCATGAGCAGTTCTTC
TRBJ2-1 TRBV10-3 - - CAIRAELGNEQFF TGTGCCATCAGGGCCGAATTGGGCAATGAGCAGTTCTTC
TRBJ1-5 TRBV7-9 TRBD1 - CASSPRDTGGTQPQHF TGTGCCAGCAGCCCACGAGACACAGGGGGCACTCAGCCCCAGCATTTT
TRBJ2-7 TRBV7-2 - - CASSLALNHEQYF TGTGCCAGCAGCTTAGCGCTAAACCACGAGCAGTACTTC
TRBJ2-3 TRBV27 - - CASSFIADSTDTQYF TGTGCCAGCAGTTTCATCGCGGACTCCACAGATACGCAGTATTTT
TRBJ2-1 TRBV29-1 TRBD2 few CSVVGLAGVYNEQFF TGCAGCGTTGTAGGGCTAGCGGGAGTATACAATGAGCAGTTCTTC
TRBJ2-7 TRBV4-2 TRBD2 few CASSLLAGASDEQYF TGTGCCAGCAGCCTTCTAGCGGGAGCAAGTGACGAGCAGTACTTC
TRBJ1-1 TRBV28 - - CASSFAAPGPRDTEAFF TGTGCCAGCAGTTTCGCGGCGCCCGGGCCCAGGGACACTGAAGCTTTCTTT
TRBJ2-1 TRBV12-3/TRBV12-4 - few CASSSPMGAARAEQFF TGTGCCAGCAGCTCCCCTATGGGGGCGGCACGGGCTGAGCAGTTCTTC
TRBJ1-5 TRBV24-1 TRBD1 - CATSPGGPNQPQHF TGTGCCACCAGTCCAGGGGGCCCCAATCAGCCCCAGCATTTT
TRBJ1-5 TRBV3-1 TRBD1 once CASSQGGTGSSNQPQHF TGTGCCAGCAGCCAAGGGGGGACAGGGTCGAGCAATCAGCCCCAGCATTTT
TRBJ2-7 TRBV5-1 TRBD2 few CASSRLAGWTYEQYF TGCGCCAGCAGCCGACTAGCGGGATGGACCTACGAGCAGTACTTC
TRBJ2-3 TRBV20-1 - - CSARAGFVDTQYF TGCAGTGCTAGGGCGGGATTTGTAGATACGCAGTATTTT
TRBJ2-5 TRBV16 TRBD2 - CASSPIILAGEKYQETQYF TGTGCCAGCAGCCCGATCATTCTAGCGGGGGAGAAGTACCAAGAGACCCAGTACTTC
TRBJ2-3 TRBV30 - - CAWSVGYVSTDTQYF TGTGCCTGGAGTGTAGGCTACGTAAGCACAGATACGCAGTATTTT
TRBJ2-5 TRBV18 TRBD2 few CASSHLLADQETQYF TGTGCCAGCTCACATCTCCTAGCGGACCAAGAGACCCAGTACTTC
TRBJ1-5 TRBV10-3 - few CATQWGGQSPQHF TGTGCCACACAGTGGGGTGGGCAGTCGCCCCAGCATTTT
TRBJ1-2 TRBV27 TRBD1 - CATAEGQGGSGTYGYTF TGTGCCACCGCTGAGGGACAGGGTGGTTCGGGTACCTATGGCTACACCTTC
TRBJ2-1 TRBV7-2 - - CASSLPRFRENSYNEQFF TGTGCCAGCAGCTTACCCCGTTTTAGGGAGAACTCCTACAATGAGCAGTTCTTC
TRBJ2-3 TRBV9 - few CASSGTASTDKQYF TGTGCCAGCAGCGGGACAGCAAGCACAGATAAGCAGTATTTT
TRBJ2-3 TRBV7-6 TRBD2 once CASSLRASGGATIDTQYF TGTGCCAGCAGCTTAAGGGCTAGCGGGGGGGCGACCATAGATACGCAGTATTTT
TRBJ2-3 TRBV28 - many CASSFRAVMRTDTQYF TGTGCCAGCAGTTTTCGGGCAGTTATGCGGACAGATACGCAGTATTTT
TRBJ2-3 TRBV7-2 - many CASSFWSGDTQYF TGTGCCAGCAGCTTCTGGTCCGGAGATACGCAGTATTTT
TRBJ2-1 TRBV6-6 TRBD2 - CAGSSLAGASSYNEQFF TGTGCCGGCAGTAGTCTAGCGGGAGCCAGCTCCTACAATGAGCAGTTCTTC
TRBJ2-5 TRBV11-1 - - CASSLSISGPQETQYF TGTGCCAGCAGCTTGAGTATCAGCGGGCCCCAAGAGACCCAGTACTTC
TRBJ2-3 TRBV15 TRBD1 few CATSLQGSSTDTQYF TGTGCCACCAGCTTACAGGGGTCTAGCACAGATACGCAGTATTTT
TRBJ2-3 TRBV20-1 - - CSARDSPRGDTQYF TGCAGTGCTAGAGATTCTCCGCGGGGAGATACGCAGTATTTT
TRBJ1-2 TRBV6-1 - - CASSDSAFYGYTF TGTGCCAGCAGTGACAGCGCGTTCTATGGCTACACCTTC
TRBJ2-7 TRBV10-3 - once CAISGRGRSYGQYF TGTGCCATCAGTGGGCGGGGCCGCTCCTACGGGCAGTACTTC
TRBJ2-1 TRBV28 TRBD2 - CASSLSGSGRLNNEQFF TGTGCCAGCAGTTTAAGCGGTAGCGGGAGGCTTAACAATGAGCAGTTCTTC
TRBJ1-1 TRBV11-2 - - CASSLTLGLWTEAFF TGTGCCAGCAGCTTAACGTTGGGGTTGTGGACTGAAGCTTTCTTT
TRBJ2-5 TRBV6-1 TRBD2 many CASRNTPGTSGSDETQYF TGTGCCAGCAGAAATACTCCCGGGACTAGCGGGAGTGACGAGACCCAGTACTTC
TRBJ1-1 TRBV14 - - CASSNPGVPWAFF TGTGCCAGCAGCAACCCTGGGGTCCCGTGGGCTTTCTTT
TRBJ2-5 TRBV6-2/TRBV6-3 - few CASSEHTETQYF TGTGCCAGCAGCGAGCACACGGAGACCCAGTACTTC
TRBJ2-5 TRBV20-1 - few CSARDRPGVEETQYF TGCAGTGCTAGAGATCGCCCGGGGGTCGAAGAGACCCAGTACTTC
TRBJ2-7 TRBV12-3/TRBV12-4 - - CAIWRDSSYNEQYF TGTGCCATTTGGAGGGACAGTTCCTACAATGAGCAGTACTTC
TRBJ2-1 TRBV20-1 TRBD2 - CSARGAGGLNEQFF TGCAGTGCTAGAGGTGCGGGAGGGCTCAATGAGCAGTTCTTC
TRBJ1-5 TRBV6-5 - - CASSSHRGNQPQHF TGTGCCAGCAGTTCGCACAGGGGCAATCAGCCCCAGCATTTT
TRBJ2-7 TRBV12-3/TRBV12-4 - few CASSGLSHAKIYEQYF TGTGCCAGCAGTGGGTTGTCGCACGCTAAGATTTACGAGCAGTACTTC
TRBJ2-3 TRBV2 - few CASRWTPSTDTQYF TGTGCCAGCCGCTGGACTCCTAGCACAGATACGCAGTATTTT
TRBJ1-2 TRBV28 - - CASRPGAPYGYTF TGTGCCAGCCGCCCAGGGGCCCCTTATGGCTACACCTTC
TRBJ2-7 TRBV27 - few CASSYGLSYEQYF TGTGCCAGCAGTTACGGGCTATCCTACGAGCAGTACTTC